Below are 15 T cell receptor beta chains sequenced from a single sample in a study of PD-1 blockade in classical Hodgkin lymphoma. TCRdb's copy holds only in-frame clones and misses some; the assay was immunoSEQ multiplex PCR. Of roughly 17,000 clones in the sample, 75% to 85% were seen once. Each of the patients experienced relapse following autologous stem cell transplantation, and their brentuximab vedotin exposure differed. The source was peripheral blood mononuclear cells (PBMCs), collected at baseline. All receptors come from a human donor with classical Hodgkin lymphoma.

The rearrangement links TRBV5-4 to TRBJ2-5; D may be TRBD1 (6 bases). Germline V gene data show CDR1 as SGHNT and CDR2 as YYREEE (reference sequence). Deletions cut 4 bases from V and 4 bases from J, with 17 bases between. This CDR3 contains 15 residues. The CDR3 sequence: CASSLFQGRTETQYF. CDR3 DNA sequence: TGTGCCAGCAGCCTGTTTCAGGGGCGGACAGAGACCCAGTACTTC. Variable domain in full (rest from reference TRBV5-4 and TRBJ2-5): ETGVTQSPTHLIKTRGQQVTLRCSSQSGHNTVSWYQQALGQGPQFIFQYYREEENGRGNFPPRFSGLQFPNYSSELNVNALELDDSALYLCASSLFQGRTETQYFGPGTRLLVL.

This clone has just a few counts. J is TRBJ1-2 and V is TRBV27; D unclear. With 6 bases removed from V and 4 bases from J, the gap between germline ends came to 15 bases. The germline gives CDR1 MNHEY, CDR2 SMNVEV (reference sequence). The CDR3 extends over 14 amino acids. The CDR3 protein is CASSPDATGYGYTF. CDR3 sequence (DNA): TGTGCCAGCAGCCCGGATGCCACGGGCTATGGCTACACCTTC.

This clone showed up just once. CDR3 loop: CASSRQGGTEAFF. As DNA, the CDR3 is TGTGCCAGCTCACGACAGGGGGGCACTGAAGCTTTCTTT. V gene TRBV18 combines with J gene TRBJ1-1; 9 nucleotides agree with TRBD1. The germline V gene has CDR1 KGHSH and CDR2 LQKENI. Germline trimming cut 4 bases from V and 4 bases from J; bases unmatched to any gene: 1. The CDR3 contains 13 residues.

The V gene is TRBV9, the J gene TRBJ2-7; D gene uncertain. CDR1 and CDR2 (germline): SGDLS, YYNGEE. Trimming shortened V by 2 bases and J by 6 bases, and 12 bases separated the two germline ends. The CDR3 covers 13 residues. The DNA of the CDR3 is TGTGCCAGCAGCGTCGGGCCCAGCCCCGAGCAGTACTTC. This gives the protein CASSVGPSPEQYF.

CDR3 in DNA: TGTGCCAGCAGCTTAGCAGGGGGATACACCATATATTTT. The encoded protein is CASSLAGGYTIYF. J is TRBJ1-3 and V is TRBV11-2; 7 bases agree with TRBD1. The CDR3 spans 13 residues. Germline trimming cut 1 base from V and 8 bases from J; bases unmatched to any gene: 2. CDR1 SGHAT and CDR2 FQNNGV come from the germline V gene.

The chain is built from TRBV6-5 and TRBJ2-1, with 7 nucleotides matching TRBD2. The length of the CDR3 is 14 residues. Germline CDR1 and CDR2: MNHEY and SVGAGI. V gave up 4 bases and J gave up 6 bases; unmatched junction bases: 6. DNA of the CDR3: TGTGCCAGCAGTTCCCCGGGACTAACCAATGAGCAGTTCTTC. This gives the protein CASSSPGLTNEQFF.

This clone was picked up a small number of times. This chain uses TRBV5-6 with TRBJ1-2; 7 positions match TRBD1. V shed 4 bases and J 8 bases; nucleotides not matched to a gene: 8. The CDR3 covers 13 residues. Germline V gene lookup returns CDR1 SGHDT and CDR2 YYEEEE. CDR3 region: CASSMTGPFGYTF. In nucleotides, the CDR3 is TGTGCCAGCAGCATGACAGGGCCCTTCGGCTACACCTTC.

The gene calls are TRBV7-2 and TRBJ1-2; 7 nucleotides align to TRBD1. This CDR3 comprises 17 residues. The V gene end was trimmed by 2 bases and the J gene end by 4 bases; junction bases not matched to a gene: 13. The germline V gene has CDR1 SGHTA and CDR2 FQGNSA. This CDR3 is CASSLTIIETGRYGYTF. CDR3 bases: TGTGCCAGCAGCTTAACTATTATCGAGACAGGGCGCTATGGCTACACCTTC.

This clone was seen a handful of times. At the DNA level, this CDR3 is encoded by other sequences in the same sample as well. The chain joins TRBV18 to TRBJ1-6; 9 bases match TRBD1. Germline-derived CDR1 and CDR2 are KGHSH and LQKENI. This CDR3 region has 14 residues. J gave up 10 bases and V 3 bases, and 4 bases lay outside the gene matches. For the CDR3, the DNA is TGTGCCAGCTCACCGGGGACAGGGAACTCACCCCTCCACTTT. Translating gives CASSPGTGNSPLHF.

J is TRBJ2-7 and V is TRBV6-5; 11 positions agree with TRBD2. Trimming removed 5 bases from V and 12 bases from J; junction bases left unmatched: 12. Per germline, CDR1 MNHEY and CDR2 SVGAGI. This CDR3 contains 14 residues. CDR3 sequence: CASSRGGSGGDLYF. For the CDR3, the DNA is TGTGCCAGCAGTCGAGGTGGTAGCGGGGGGGATCTGTACTTC.

The DNA for the CDR3 is TGTGCCAGCACCCGGGGGCAGGGGTATGGCTACACCTTC. Protein sequence: CASTRGQGYGYTF. The chain carries TRBV6-5 and TRBJ1-2; D is possibly TRBD1 (6 bases). Between the trimmed V and J ends, which lost 7 bases and 5 bases, there was a span of 14 bases. Germline values: CDR1 MNHEY, CDR2 SVGAGI. This CDR3 contains 13 residues.

A single count supports this clone. At one boundary the junction diverges from the germline segment, which might be a read error. The chain recombines TRBV5-4 with TRBJ2-3, with D perhaps matching TRBD2 (6 bases). The germline gives CDR1 SGHNT, CDR2 YYREEE (reference sequence). There are 12 residues in the CDR3. The CDR3 bases are TGTGCCAGCAGCTTGGCCTCCGGGACTCTAAATTTT. Amino acids: CASSLASGTLNF.

This chain joins TRBV4-2 and TRBJ2-5; 7 positions match TRBD2. This CDR3 has 18 residues. CDR1 LGHNA and CDR2 YNFKEQ come from the germline V gene. Trimming at V came to 1 base and at J to 1 base, leaving 12 bases not matched to a gene. The CDR3 nucleotides are TGTGCCAGCAGCCAAGCGGGAGGTCTAGCGGTTCCCCAAGAGACCCAGTACTTC. Translating gives CASSQAGGLAVPQETQYF.

The chain links TRBV29-1 to TRBJ1-4; TRBD1 might be the D (6 bases). Trimming stripped 4 bases from V and 1 base from J, with 10 bases between. This CDR3 is 14 amino acids long. Germline CDR1 is SQVTM and CDR2 is ANQGSEA. The CDR3 nucleotides read TGCAGCGTTGGTCGCAGGGGAACTAATGAAAAACTGTTTTTT. This codes for CSVGRRGTNEKLFF.

The chain has TRBV5-1 and TRBJ2-3, with 13 bases aligning to TRBD2. This CDR3 contains 16 residues. J gave up 4 bases and V 1 base, and 3 bases lay outside the gene matches. CDR1 and CDR2 from the germline V gene are SGHRS and YFSETQ. The CDR3 DNA follows: TGCGCCAGCAGCTTGTTGGGACTAGCGGGGCCAGATACGCAGTATTTT. It encodes CASSLLGLAGPDTQYF.